Below, 9 T cell receptor beta chains from the same sample are listed, as sequenced in a study of post-analysis software for immune sequencing data. Unique molecular identifiers were carried by the TCR beta cDNA libraries. From the PCR reads, TCRdb called clonotypes with MiXCR, one entry per CDR3 protein. The sample has approximately 630,000 distinct CDR3 sequences, more than 50% seen once. Study results and limitations: Higher frequency in patients than in controls was seen for five TRBV segments, with TRBV5-6, TRBV5-1 and TRBV20-1 among them.

These receptors have no identified antigens. The specimen sequenced was blood. These receptors originate from a girl aged 2-10 years with multiple sclerosis.

A few counts support this clonotype. The chain links TRBV11-2 to TRBJ2-1; 9 bases are shared with TRBD1. Per the germline V gene, CDR1 is SGHAT and CDR2 is FQNNGV. V lost 3 bases to trimming and J lost 0 bases; unmatched junction nucleotides: 18. This CDR3 contains 21 residues. CDR3 in DNA: TGTGCCAGCAGCTTTCCCTCAGGGACAGGGAAGCGATTGGGCTCCTACAATGAGCAGTTCTTC. It codes for CASSFPSGTGKRLGSYNEQFF.

This clonotype is a singleton in its sample. The chain has TRBV7-2 and TRBJ2-1; weak D call: TRBD2 (6 bases). The J call may be faulty, since TRBJ2-7 better matches the DNA end. The V gene's germline CDR1 is SGHTA and CDR2 FQGNSA. The CDR3 is made up of 14 amino acids. CDR3 sequence reads: CASSLIGAGNEQYF. DNA of the CDR3: TGTGCCAGCAGCTTAATAGGGGCGGGGAATGAGCAGTACTTC.

In its sample, this clonotype was seen a few times. CDR3 coding DNA: TGTGCCAGCAGGCCGGGACTAGCGGGCTCCGAGCAGTACTTC. This encodes CASRPGLAGSEQYF. The V call is TRBV12-3 or TRBV12-4, the J call TRBJ2-7, with 12 bases that match TRBD2. This CDR3 is built from 14 residues. Trimming removed 6 bases from V and 6 bases from J; junction bases left unmatched: 6.

This clonotype is a singleton in its sample. The chain carries TRBV10-3 and TRBJ2-1; weak D call: TRBD1 (6 bases). The germline V gene encodes CDR1 ENHRY and CDR2 SYGVKD. This CDR3 has 17 residues. Trimming cost V 4 bases and J 0 bases, with 16 bases left between them. In nucleotides, the CDR3 is TGTGCCATCAGTGGGGACCCTACAGGGAGCTCCTACAATGAGCAGTTCTTC. Translated, it gives CAISGDPTGSSYNEQFF.

The chain is built from TRBV29-1 and TRBJ2-1; a possible D gene is TRBD1 (8 bases). With 4 bases removed from V and 6 bases from J, the gap between germline ends came to 16 bases. The CDR3 is made up of 14 amino acids. Germline assignment: CDR1 SQVTM and CDR2 ANQGSEA. The CDR3: CSVGGGDRLNEQFF. CDR3 bases: TGCAGCGTTGGGGGGGGGGACAGGCTCAATGAGCAGTTCTTC.

This clonotype has just one count. The rearrangement joins TRBV29-1 to TRBJ2-1; TRBD1 matches at 7 bases. Germline-derived CDR1 and CDR2 are SQVTM and ANQGSEA. V was pared by 7 bases and J by 2 bases, with 14 bases of the junction left unmatched. This CDR3 contains 16 residues. The CDR3 coding sequence is TGCAGCGGAAAGGGGCTCGAAGGACAGGCCTACAATGAGCAGTTCTTC. This translates into CSGKGLEGQAYNEQFF.

About this clonotype itself: This is likely a read error, given that the CDR3 carries no conserved phenylalanine or tryptophan at its end. The chain links TRBV10-3 to TRBJ2-1; 14 positions agree with TRBD2. Germline-derived CDR1 and CDR2 are ENHRY and SYGVKD. CDR3 length equals 20 residues. V dropped 1 base and J dropped 6; count of bases not matched to a gene: 14. CDR3 in amino acids: CAISEFLGQRGTSGSNEQFS. The CDR3 region has the DNA TGTGCCATCAGTGAGTTTTTGGGACAACGAGGGACTAGCGGGAGCAATGAGCAGTTCTCC.

The gene calls are TRBV24-1 and TRBJ2-3; D gene uncertain. This CDR3 is 12 amino acids long. Looked up from germline, CDR1 is KGHDR and CDR2 is SFDVKD. The V gene lost 5 bases and the J gene lost 5 bases, with 7 bases spanning the gap. The CDR3 region is CATSGPGDTQYF. CDR3 in DNA: TGTGCCACCAGTGGCCCGGGAGATACGCAGTATTTT.

This chain joins TRBV7-9 and TRBJ2-5, with D tentatively TRBD1 (5 bases). This CDR3 spans 16 amino acids. V was cut by 1 base and J by 4 bases, with 16 bases left in between. The V gene's germline CDR1 is SEHNR and CDR2 FQNEAQ (reference sequence). Here the CDR3 DNA reads TGTGCCAGCAGCTTAGTAGGTGTAGGAACAGGAGAGACCCAGTACTTC. It translates to CASSLVGVGTGETQYF. Drawing the rest from reference TRBV7-9 and TRBJ2-5, the complete variable domain is DTGVSQNPRHKITKRGQNVTFRCDPISEHNRLYWYRQTLGQGPEFLTYFQNEAQLEKSRLLSDRFSAERPKGSFSTLEIQRTEQGDSAMYLCASSLVGVGTGETQYFGPGTRLLVL.